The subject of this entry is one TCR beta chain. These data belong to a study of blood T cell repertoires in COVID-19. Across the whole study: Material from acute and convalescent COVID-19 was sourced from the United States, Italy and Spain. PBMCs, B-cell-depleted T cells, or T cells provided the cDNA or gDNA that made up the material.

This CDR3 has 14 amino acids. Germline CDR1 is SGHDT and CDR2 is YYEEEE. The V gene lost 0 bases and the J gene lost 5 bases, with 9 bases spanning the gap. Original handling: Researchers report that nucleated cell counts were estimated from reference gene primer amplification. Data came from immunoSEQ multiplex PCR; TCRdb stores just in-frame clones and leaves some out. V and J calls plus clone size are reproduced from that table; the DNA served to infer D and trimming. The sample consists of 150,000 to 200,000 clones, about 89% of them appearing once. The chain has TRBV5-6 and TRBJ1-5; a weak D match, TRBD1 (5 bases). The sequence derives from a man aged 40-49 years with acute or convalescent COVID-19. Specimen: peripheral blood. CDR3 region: CASSLGQGDQPQHF. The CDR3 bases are TGTGCCAGCAGCTTGGGCCAGGGCGATCAGCCCCAGCATTTT.